This T cell receptor beta chain is from a study of T cells in Graves' hyperthyroidism and ophthalmopathy. CDR3 length: 16 amino acids. Germline CDR1 and CDR2: MDHEN and SYDVKM. Trimming removed 1 base from V and 4 bases from J, with 14 bases in between. This clonotype was detected many times. TCR beta CDR3 sequences were amplified from RNA transcripts. HTBI primers were the set used in a first-round RT-PCR of the TCR CDR3. Via MiXCR, TCRdb re-called the multiplex PCR reads, giving one row per CDR3 protein. The sample lists approximately 690,000 distinct CDR3 sequences, about a fifth occurring once. J is TRBJ1-5 and V is TRBV28; D is unclear. The material sequenced was blood. The clonotype originates from a young man with Graves' ophthalmopathy. CDR3: CASSLSSGRRNQPQHF. The CDR3 coding sequence is TGTGCCAGCAGTTTATCCTCGGGGAGGAGGAATCAGCCCCAGCATTTT.